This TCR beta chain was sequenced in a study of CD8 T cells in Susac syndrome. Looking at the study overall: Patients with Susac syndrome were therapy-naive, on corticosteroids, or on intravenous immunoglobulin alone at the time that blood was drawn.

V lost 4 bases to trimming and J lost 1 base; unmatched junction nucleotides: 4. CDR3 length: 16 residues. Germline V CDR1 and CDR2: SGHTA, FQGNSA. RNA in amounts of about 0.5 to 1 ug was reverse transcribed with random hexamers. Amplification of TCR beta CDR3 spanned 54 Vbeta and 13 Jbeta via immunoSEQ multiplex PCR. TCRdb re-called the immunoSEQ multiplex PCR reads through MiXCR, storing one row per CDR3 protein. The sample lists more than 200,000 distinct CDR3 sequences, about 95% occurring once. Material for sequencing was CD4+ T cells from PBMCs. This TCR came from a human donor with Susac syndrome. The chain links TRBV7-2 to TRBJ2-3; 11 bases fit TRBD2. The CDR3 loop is CASSSSLAGGTDTQYF. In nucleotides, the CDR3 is TGTGCCAGCAGCTCATCACTAGCGGGGGGCACAGATACGCAGTATTTT.